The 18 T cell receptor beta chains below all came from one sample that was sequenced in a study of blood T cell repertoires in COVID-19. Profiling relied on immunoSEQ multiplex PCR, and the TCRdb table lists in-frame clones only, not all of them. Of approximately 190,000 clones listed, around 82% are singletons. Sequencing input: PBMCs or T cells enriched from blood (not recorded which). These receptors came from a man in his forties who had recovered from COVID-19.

CDR3 sequence reads: CASSYTQGARTEAFF. The CDR3 region has the DNA TGTGCCAGCAGTTACACTCAGGGGGCTCGGACTGAAGCTTTCTTT. The chain has TRBV6-2 or TRBV6-3 and TRBJ1-1, with TRBD1 identical over 8 bases. Looked up from germline, CDR1 is MNHEY and CDR2 is SVGEGT. The CDR3 length is 15 residues. V shed 2 bases and J 5 bases; nucleotides not matched to a gene: 7.

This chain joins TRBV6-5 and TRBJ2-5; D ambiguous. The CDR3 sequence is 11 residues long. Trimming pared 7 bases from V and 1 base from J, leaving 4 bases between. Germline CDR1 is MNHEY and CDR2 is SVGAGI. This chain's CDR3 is CASTVQETQYF. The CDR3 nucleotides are TGTGCCAGCACTGTCCAAGAGACCCAGTACTTC.

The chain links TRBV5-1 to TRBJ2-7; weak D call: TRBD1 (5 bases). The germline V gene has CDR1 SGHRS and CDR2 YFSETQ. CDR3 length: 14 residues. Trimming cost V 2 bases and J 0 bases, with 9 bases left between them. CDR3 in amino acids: CASSLDRHSYEQYF. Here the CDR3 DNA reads TGCGCCAGCAGCTTAGACAGACACTCCTACGAGCAGTACTTC.

DNA of the CDR3: TGTGCCAGCAGCTCCCCGGGACAGGGCTCCCTAAGGGAGCAGTACTTC. It yields the protein CASSSPGQGSLREQYF. The chain couples TRBV5-4 to TRBJ2-7; TRBD1 matches at 9 bases. V was clipped by 3 bases and J by 7 bases; unmatched bases: 14. The CDR3 length is 16 residues. Per germline, CDR1 SGHNT and CDR2 YYREEE (reference sequence).

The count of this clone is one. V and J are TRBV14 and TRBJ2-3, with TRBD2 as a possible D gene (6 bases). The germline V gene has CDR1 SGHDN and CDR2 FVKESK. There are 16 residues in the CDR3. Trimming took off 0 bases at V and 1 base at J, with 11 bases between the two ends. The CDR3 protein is CASSQDTPGGTDTQYF. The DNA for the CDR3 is TGTGCCAGCAGCCAAGATACCCCGGGGGGCACAGATACGCAGTATTTT.

The DNA of the CDR3 is TGTGCCAGTAGTATATCGGGAGACACTGAAGCTTTCTTT. Translating it yields CASSISGDTEAFF. The chain recombines TRBV19 with TRBJ1-1, with D uncertain. Germline CDR1 reads LNHDA; CDR2 reads SQIVND (reference sequence). V was pared by 2 bases and J by 3 bases, with 7 bases between. The CDR3 runs to 13 residues.

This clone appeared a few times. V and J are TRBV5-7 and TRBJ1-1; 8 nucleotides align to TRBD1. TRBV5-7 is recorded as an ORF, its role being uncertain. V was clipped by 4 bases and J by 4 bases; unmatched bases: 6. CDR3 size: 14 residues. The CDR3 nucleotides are TGTGCCAGCAGCGCGACAGGGGTGGGCACTGAAGCTTTCTTT. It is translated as CASSATGVGTEAFF.

The CDR3 nucleotides are TGTGCCAGCAGCGACTGGGACACTTTGAACACTGAAGCTTTCTTT. Its protein is CASSDWDTLNTEAFF. V and J are TRBV5-4 and TRBJ1-1; tentative D call: TRBD1 (6 bases). Germline V gives CDR1 SGHNT, CDR2 YYREEE (reference sequence). The CDR3 loop spans 15 amino acids. V lost 4 bases and J 0 bases, leaving 13 bases between the germline ends.

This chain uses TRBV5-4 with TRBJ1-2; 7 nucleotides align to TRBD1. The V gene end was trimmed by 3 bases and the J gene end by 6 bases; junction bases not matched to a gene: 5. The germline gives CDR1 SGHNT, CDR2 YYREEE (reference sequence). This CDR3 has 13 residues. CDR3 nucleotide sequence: TGTGCCAGCAGCTCTCAGGGGGATCATGGCTACACCTTC. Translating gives CASSSQGDHGYTF.

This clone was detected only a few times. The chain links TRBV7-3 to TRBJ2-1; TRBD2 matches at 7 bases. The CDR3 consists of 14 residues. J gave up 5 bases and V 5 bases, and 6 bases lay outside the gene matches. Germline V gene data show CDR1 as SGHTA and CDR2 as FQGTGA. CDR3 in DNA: TGTGCCAGCAGCGTGACTAGCTCACACAATGAGCAGTTCTTC. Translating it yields CASSVTSSHNEQFF.

The CDR3 loop reads CASSIRTDYEQYF. In DNA form, the CDR3 reads TGTGCCAGCAGTATTCGGACAGACTACGAGCAGTACTTC. V gene TRBV12-3 or TRBV12-4 combines with J gene TRBJ2-7; D might be TRBD1 (6 bases). The CDR3 consists of 13 residues. V was clipped by 5 bases and J by 3 bases, with 11 bases between them.

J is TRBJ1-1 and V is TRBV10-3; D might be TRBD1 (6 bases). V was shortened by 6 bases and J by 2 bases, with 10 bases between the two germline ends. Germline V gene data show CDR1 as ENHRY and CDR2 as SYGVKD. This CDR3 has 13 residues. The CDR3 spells CAIRRTDNTEAFF. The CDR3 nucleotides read TGTGCCATCAGGAGGACAGACAACACTGAAGCTTTCTTT.

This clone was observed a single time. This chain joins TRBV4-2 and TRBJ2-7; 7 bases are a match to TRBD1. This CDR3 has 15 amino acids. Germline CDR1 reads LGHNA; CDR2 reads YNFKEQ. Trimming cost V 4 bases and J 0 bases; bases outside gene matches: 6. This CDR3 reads CASSLSTGSSYEQYF. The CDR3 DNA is TGTGCCAGCAGCCTGTCGACAGGGAGCTCCTACGAGCAGTACTTC.

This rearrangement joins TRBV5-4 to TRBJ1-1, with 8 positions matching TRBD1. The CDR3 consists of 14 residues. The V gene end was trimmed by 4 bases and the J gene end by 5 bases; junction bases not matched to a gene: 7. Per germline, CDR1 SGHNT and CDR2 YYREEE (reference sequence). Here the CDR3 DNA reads TGTGCCAGCAGCCCCGACAGGGGAGGAACTGAAGCTTTCTTT. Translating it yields CASSPDRGGTEAFF.

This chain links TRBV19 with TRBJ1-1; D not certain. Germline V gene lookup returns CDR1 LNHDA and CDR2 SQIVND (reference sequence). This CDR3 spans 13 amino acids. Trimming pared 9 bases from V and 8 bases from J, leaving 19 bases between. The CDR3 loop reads CASIRAEGGEAFF. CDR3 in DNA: TGTGCCAGCATACGGGCTGAGGGCGGGGAAGCTTTCTTT.

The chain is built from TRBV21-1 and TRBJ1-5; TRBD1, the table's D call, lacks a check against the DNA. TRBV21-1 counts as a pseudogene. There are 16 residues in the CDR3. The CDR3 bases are TGTGCCAGCAGCCCCCCCCGGAGACAGGGGGCTGGCGGCAAGCATTTT. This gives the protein CASSPPRRQGAGGKHF.

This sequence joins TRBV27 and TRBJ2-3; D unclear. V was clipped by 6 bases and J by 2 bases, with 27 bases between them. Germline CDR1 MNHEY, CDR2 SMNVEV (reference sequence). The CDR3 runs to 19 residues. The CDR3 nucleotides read TGTGCCAGCAGCCGTCAAGGCCCCCGGCGGAAACTGACCACAGATACGCAGTATTTT. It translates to CASSRQGPRRKLTTDTQYF.

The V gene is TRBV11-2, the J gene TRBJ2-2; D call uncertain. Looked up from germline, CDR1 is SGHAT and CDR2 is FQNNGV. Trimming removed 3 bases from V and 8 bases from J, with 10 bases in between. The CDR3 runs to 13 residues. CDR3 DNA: TGTGCCAGCAGCTTGTTAGAGACTGGGGAGCTGTTTTTT. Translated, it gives CASSLLETGELFF.